A single sample is the source of the 23 T cell receptor beta chains below, sequenced in a study of cytomegalovirus exposure and HLA in healthy donors. A multiplex PCR was run with 60 Vbeta primers and 13 Jbeta primers. Method: immunoSEQ multiplex PCR; TCRdb's copy keeps in-frame clones and lacks some. The table shows approximately 190,000 clones, with around 75% occurring only once. Sequenced sample: PBMCs. The receptor source for this set is a man between 35 and 55 years old in good health and CMV-seropositive.

This clone was detected only once. The chain uses TRBV13 and TRBJ2-7; 9 nucleotides align to TRBD1. With 5 bases clipped from V and 0 bases from J, the junction kept 8 bases outside the gene matches. CDR1 and CDR2 from the germline V gene are PRHDT and FYEKMQ (reference sequence). This CDR3 is 16 amino acids long. The chain's CDR3 is CASSPAGTGSSYEQYF. The CDR3 bases are TGTGCCAGCAGCCCCGCCGGGACAGGGAGCTCCTACGAGCAGTACTTC.

The rearrangement links TRBV28 to TRBJ2-5; D gene unclear. This CDR3 is 13 amino acids long. Germline loops: CDR1 MDHEN, CDR2 SYDVKM. V lost 2 bases, J lost 5 bases, and 9 bases lay in between. The CDR3 DNA sequence: TGTGCCAGCAGTTTAGCCCTTCGGGAGACCCAGTACTTC. This sequence encodes CASSLALRETQYF.

CDR3 DNA: TGTGCCAGCAGCCATGGACAGGGGGTACTTGGCGGGGCCAACGTCCTGACTTTC. As protein: CASSHGQGVLGGANVLTF. This rearrangement joins TRBV5-6 to TRBJ2-6; 10 bases align to TRBD1. V lost 4 bases and J lost 4; bases outside the gene matches: 11. Germline-derived CDR1 and CDR2 are SGHDT and YYEEEE. The CDR3 contains 18 residues.

As to this clone: This same CDR3 is encoded by further DNA sequences in the sample. The chain employs TRBV27 and TRBJ1-2, with D maybe TRBD1 (5 bases). From germline, CDR1 is MNHEY and CDR2 SMNVEV (reference sequence). V dropped 0 bases and J dropped 3 bases, with 11 bases sitting between them. This CDR3 has 15 amino acids. The CDR3 sequence is CASSLSAGGDYGYTF. The CDR3 nucleotides are TGTGCCAGCAGTTTATCGGCGGGGGGGGACTATGGCTACACCTTC.

The V gene is TRBV9, the J gene TRBJ1-2, with TRBD1 identical over 9 bases. The V gene end was trimmed by 0 bases and the J gene end by 7 bases; junction bases not matched to a gene: 13. Per germline, CDR1 SGDLS and CDR2 YYNGEE. This CDR3 contains 17 residues. CDR3 amino acids: CASSVDPAYRGQGGYTF. The CDR3, as DNA: TGTGCCAGCAGCGTAGATCCCGCATACAGGGGGCAAGGTGGCTACACCTTC.

The J gene is TRBJ2-1, the V gene TRBV7-8; 7 nucleotides match TRBD2. In germline, CDR1 is SGHVS, CDR2 FQNEAQ. CDR3 size: 16 residues. J lost 0 bases, V lost 5 bases, and 7 bases had no gene match. The DNA for the CDR3 is TGTGCCAGCAGCCCCCCTAGCGGCAGCTCCTACAATGAGCAGTTCTTC. This translates into CASSPPSGSSYNEQFF.

This clone was picked up a small number of times. The rearrangement links TRBV29-1 to TRBJ2-7; 10 bases agree with TRBD1. J was trimmed by 5 bases and V by 6 bases; bases with no gene match: 16. Germline values: CDR1 SQVTM, CDR2 ANQGSEA. The CDR3 is made up of 16 amino acids. The CDR3 spells CSVLGDRGASVDEQYF. The CDR3, as DNA: TGCAGCGTCCTAGGGGACAGGGGTGCCTCGGTCGACGAGCAGTACTTC.

J is TRBJ2-3 and V is TRBV7-3; TRBD2 agrees at 7 bases. CDR1 and CDR2 (germline): SGHTA, FQGTGA. V shed 5 bases and J 3 bases; nucleotides not matched to a gene: 5. The CDR3 has 14 amino acids. The CDR3 region is CASSQVGGTDTQYF. CDR3 sequence (DNA): TGTGCCAGCAGCCAGGTGGGAGGGACAGATACGCAGTATTTT.

The chain is built from TRBV28 and TRBJ2-7; a possible D gene is TRBD1 (6 bases). This CDR3 has 12 residues. CDR1 and CDR2 from the germline V gene are MDHEN and SYDVKM. V lost 2 bases and J lost 5, with 7 bases in between. The CDR3 protein is CASSLQGNEQYF. The DNA of the CDR3 is TGTGCCAGCAGTTTACAGGGGAACGAGCAGTACTTC.

This clone was seen just once. This chain connects TRBV9 to TRBJ2-7, with D perhaps TRBD1 (6 bases). CDR1 is SGDLS, CDR2 YYNGEE, per germline. V was pared by 0 bases and J by 0 bases, with 10 bases between. The CDR3 spans 15 residues. CDR3 region: CASSVGQATSYEQYF. The CDR3 nucleotides are TGTGCCAGCAGCGTAGGACAGGCCACCTCCTACGAGCAGTACTTC.

About this clone itself: At one end, the junction sequence differs from germline, possibly due to a read error. The chain couples TRBV9 to TRBJ2-7; maybe TRBD1 (5 bases). The CDR3 totals 12 residues. Germline CDR1 and CDR2: SGDLS and YYNGEE. CDR3 sequence reads: CAGSVAKGEQYF. CDR3 sequence (DNA): TGTGCCGGCAGCGTAGCTAAGGGGGAGCAGTACTTC.

The table lists this clone with a count of one. V gene TRBV9 combines with J gene TRBJ2-2; D is unclear. Trimming left V 0 bases short and J 8 bases short, with 5 bases between. CDR3 length: 12 amino acids. Germline V lookup: CDR1 SGDLS, CDR2 YYNGEE. The CDR3 DNA follows: TGTGCCAGCAGCGTAGCAGCGGGGGAGCTGTTTTTT. Protein: CASSVAAGELFF.

This chain joins TRBV29-1 and TRBJ1-1, with 9 nucleotides matching TRBD1. CDR3 length: 13 amino acids. With V trimmed by 7 bases and J by 2 bases, 5 bases remained unmatched. CDR1 and CDR2 (germline): SQVTM, ANQGSEA. Here the CDR3 reads CSAKTGGNTEAFF. In DNA, the CDR3 is TGCAGCGCGAAGACAGGGGGAAACACTGAAGCTTTCTTT.

This chain joins TRBV5-6 and TRBJ1-6; D is perhaps TRBD1 (5 bases). The CDR3 is 16 residues long. Between the trimmed V and J ends, which lost 0 bases and 9 bases, there was a span of 16 bases. Germline values: CDR1 SGHDT, CDR2 YYEEEE. CDR3 nucleotide sequence: TGTGCCAGCAGCTTGGGGGGCCTTATGATTTCTTCACCCCTCCACTTT. Its protein product is CASSLGGLMISSPLHF.

CDR3 loop: CATSPSGGLTDTQYF. In DNA form, the CDR3 reads TGTGCCACGTCTCCTAGCGGGGGTCTCACAGATACGCAGTATTTT. The rearrangement joins TRBV19 to TRBJ2-3, with 10 bases lining up with TRBD2. Per the germline V gene, CDR1 is LNHDA and CDR2 is SQIVND (reference sequence). The CDR3 is 15 residues long. V was pared by 10 bases and J by 2 bases, with 9 bases of the junction left unmatched. The entire variable domain, with the rest obtained from reference TRBV19 and TRBJ2-3, is as follows: DGGITQSPKYLFRKEGQNVTLSCEQNLNHDAMYWYRQDPGQGLRLIYYSQIVNDFQKGDIAEGYSVSREKKESFPLTVTSAQKNPTAFYLCATSPSGGLTDTQYFGPGTRLTVL.

Comments on this clone: Other DNA sequences in this specimen translate into the identical CDR3. V is TRBV27 and J is TRBJ2-7, with no clear D. The ends were cut back, 0 bases at V and 3 bases at J, with 6 bases in the middle. There are 13 residues in the CDR3. From germline, CDR1 is MNHEY and CDR2 SMNVEV (reference sequence). CDR3 sequence: CASSLSRNYEQYF. CDR3 DNA sequence: TGTGCCAGCAGTTTATCTAGAAACTACGAGCAGTACTTC.

V gene TRBV30 combines with J gene TRBJ1-5; D unclear. Trimming removed 2 bases at V and 4 bases at J, with 9 bases between. Germline values: CDR1 GTSNPN, CDR2 SVGIG (reference sequence). This CDR3 has 13 residues. The CDR3 is CAWSRGTNQPQHF. For the CDR3, the DNA is TGTGCCTGGAGTCGGGGAACGAATCAGCCCCAGCATTTT.

The CDR3 region has the DNA TGCAGCGTTGTAGGGGGACGTGTGGAGACCCAGTACTTC. It yields the protein CSVVGGRVETQYF. The V call is TRBV29-1, the J call TRBJ2-5, with D perhaps TRBD1 (6 bases). The CDR3 is 13 amino acids. Germline CDR1 is SQVTM and CDR2 is ANQGSEA. Trimming took off 4 bases at V and 5 bases at J, with 14 bases between the two ends.

The chain links TRBV20-1 to TRBJ2-7; the match to TRBD1 covers 7 bases. The CDR3 has 10 residues. J lost 5 bases, V lost 5 bases, and 0 bases had no gene match. Germline CDR1 reads DFQATT; CDR2 reads SNEGSKA (reference sequence). DNA of the CDR3: TGCAGTGCTGGGACAGACGAGCAGTACTTC. It specifies CSAGTDEQYF.

A note on this clone: Different DNA sequences within this sample yield the same CDR3. V and J are TRBV13 and TRBJ2-7, with 9 bases matching TRBD1. This CDR3 spans 14 amino acids. Germline-derived CDR1 and CDR2 are PRHDT and FYEKMQ (reference sequence). The junction had 2 bases not matched to a gene; V was cut back by 1 base and J by 4 bases. CDR3: CASSLVGQGYEQYF. In DNA, the CDR3 is TGTGCCAGCAGCTTAGTGGGACAGGGATACGAGCAGTACTTC.

This sequence joins TRBV6-5 and TRBJ2-3, with TRBD2 matching 9 bases. With 11 bases clipped from V and 14 bases from J, the junction kept 17 bases outside the gene matches. There are 13 residues in the CDR3. Per the germline V gene, CDR1 is MNHEY and CDR2 is SVGAGI. Here the CDR3 DNA reads TGTGCCTCGTCCAGCGGGGGGAAAGGCTTGTCGTATTTT. Translating it yields CASSSGGKGLSYF.

The DNA for the CDR3 is TGTGCCAGCAGTACTAAGGGACAGCACACAGATACGCAGTATTTT. Amino acid sequence: CASSTKGQHTDTQYF. The chain is built from TRBV28 and TRBJ2-3, with 7 bases lining up with TRBD1. Germline loops: CDR1 MDHEN, CDR2 SYDVKM. The J segment lost 2 bases and the V segment lost 5 bases, leaving 7 bases of the junction unmatched. The CDR3 length is 15 residues. The full variable domain, completed using reference TRBV28 and TRBJ2-3, is DVKVTQSSRYLVKRTGEKVFLECVQDMDHENMFWYRQDPGLGLRLIYFSYDVKMKEKGDIPEGYSVSREKKERFSLILESASTNQTSMYLCASSTKGQHTDTQYFGPGTRLTVL.

The chain combines TRBV7-2 with TRBJ2-5, with D maybe TRBD1 (6 bases). V shed 3 bases and J shed 0 bases, with 11 bases lying between them. The CDR3 runs 15 residues. Germline CDR1 is SGHTA and CDR2 is FQGNSA. The CDR3 loop reads CASSFRGLYQETQYF. The CDR3 DNA follows: TGTGCCAGCAGCTTCAGGGGATTGTACCAAGAGACCCAGTACTTC.